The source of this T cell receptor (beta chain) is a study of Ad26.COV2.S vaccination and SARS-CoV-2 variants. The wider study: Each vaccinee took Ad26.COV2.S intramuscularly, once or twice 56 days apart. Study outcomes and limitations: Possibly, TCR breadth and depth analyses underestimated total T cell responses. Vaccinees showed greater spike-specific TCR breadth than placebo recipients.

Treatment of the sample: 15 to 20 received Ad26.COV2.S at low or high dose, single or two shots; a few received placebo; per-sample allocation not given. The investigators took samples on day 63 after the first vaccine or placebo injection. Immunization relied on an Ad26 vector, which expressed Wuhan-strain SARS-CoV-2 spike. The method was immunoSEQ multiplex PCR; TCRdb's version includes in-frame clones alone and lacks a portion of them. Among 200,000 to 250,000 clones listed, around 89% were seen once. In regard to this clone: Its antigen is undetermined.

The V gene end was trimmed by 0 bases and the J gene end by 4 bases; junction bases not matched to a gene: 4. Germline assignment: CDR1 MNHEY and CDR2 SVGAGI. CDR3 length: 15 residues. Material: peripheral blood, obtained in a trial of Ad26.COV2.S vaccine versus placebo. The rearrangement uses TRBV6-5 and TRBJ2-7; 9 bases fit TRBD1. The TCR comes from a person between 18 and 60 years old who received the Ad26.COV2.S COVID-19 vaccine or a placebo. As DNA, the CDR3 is TGTGCCAGCAGTTACTCGAGGGACAGGGCGTACGAGCAGTACTTC. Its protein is CASSYSRDRAYEQYF.